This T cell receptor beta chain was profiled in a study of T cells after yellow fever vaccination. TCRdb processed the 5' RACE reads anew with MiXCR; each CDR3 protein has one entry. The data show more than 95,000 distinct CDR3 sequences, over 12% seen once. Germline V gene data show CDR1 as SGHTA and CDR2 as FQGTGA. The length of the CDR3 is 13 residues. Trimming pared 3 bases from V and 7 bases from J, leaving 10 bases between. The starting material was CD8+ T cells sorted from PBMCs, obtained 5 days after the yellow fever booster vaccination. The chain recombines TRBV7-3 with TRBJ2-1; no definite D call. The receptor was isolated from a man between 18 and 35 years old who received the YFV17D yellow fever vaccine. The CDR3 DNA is TGTGCCAGCAGCTTCAGCTCCGGAAATGAGCAGTTCTTC. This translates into CASSFSSGNEQFF.